The 8 T cell receptor beta chains below come from one sample, sequenced in a study of T cell responses to AZD1222 COVID-19 vaccine. Using immunoSEQ multiplex PCR, the repertoire was profiled, and TCRdb retains in-frame clones only, with some absent. The top ten hold approximately 0.98% of the sample, which has under 200,000 clones, approximately 90% seen once. The sample consisted of peripheral blood, taken on day 0 of AZD1222 vaccination. All receptors derive from an adult in good health.

This sequence joins TRBV11-2 and TRBJ1-2, with TRBD1 as a possible D gene (6 bases). With 5 bases removed from V and 3 bases from J, the gap between germline ends came to 22 bases. Germline lookup yields CDR1 SGHAT and CDR2 FQNNGV. The CDR3 totals 17 residues. This CDR3 reads CASSHGGHRDGDYGYTF. In nucleotides, the CDR3 is TGTGCCAGCAGCCATGGGGGGCACCGGGACGGAGACTATGGCTACACCTTC.

The chain links TRBV28 to TRBJ2-7, with 8 bases identical to TRBD1. Germline CDR1 is MDHEN and CDR2 is SYDVKM. V lost 6 bases to trimming and J lost 1 base; unmatched junction nucleotides: 5. The CDR3 totals 14 residues. CDR3 nucleotide sequence: TGTGCCAGCAGGGGGGACAGGACTTCCTACGAGCAGTACTTC. This codes for CASRGDRTSYEQYF.

The chain links TRBV19 to TRBJ2-7, with a tentative D call TRBD1 (6 bases). The V end lost 3 bases, the J end lost 0 bases, and 6 bases lay between the germline ends. Germline CDR1 reads LNHDA; CDR2 reads SQIVND (reference sequence). The CDR3 spans 13 residues. The CDR3 protein is CASSMTGSYEQYF. The CDR3, as DNA: TGTGCCAGTAGTATGACAGGCTCCTACGAGCAGTACTTC.

The genes are TRBV6-5 and TRBJ2-1, with D uncertain. Germline-derived CDR1 and CDR2 are MNHEY and SVGAGI. This CDR3 is 14 amino acids long. V dropped 2 bases and J dropped 0 bases, with 5 bases sitting between them. For the CDR3, the DNA is TGTGCCAGCAGTTACGGTGGCTCCTACAATGAGCAGTTCTTC. Translated: CASSYGGSYNEQFF.

The rearrangement joins TRBV7-2 to TRBJ1-2; 11 bases match TRBD1. Germline CDR1 is SGHTA and CDR2 is FQGNSA. The CDR3 is 18 amino acids. J lost 1 base, V lost 1 base, and 8 bases had no gene match. The CDR3 sequence: CASSLEGLDRGLNYGYTF. CDR3 nucleotides: TGTGCCAGCAGCTTAGAGGGCCTGGACAGGGGGCTTAACTATGGCTACACCTTC.

This chain connects TRBV18 to TRBJ1-3; D perhaps matches TRBD1 (6 bases). CDR3 length equals 15 residues. With 1 base removed from V and 3 bases from J, the gap between germline ends came to 10 bases. The germline CDR1 and CDR2 sequences are KGHSH and LQKENI. The CDR3 nucleotides read TGTGCCAGCTCACCACAGGGGGTTGATGGAAACACCATATATTTT. Protein product: CASSPQGVDGNTIYF.

The chain employs TRBV11-2 and TRBJ2-7; D not certain. From germline, CDR1 is SGHAT and CDR2 FQNNGV. The CDR3 covers 13 residues. Trimming shortened V by 4 bases and J by 2 bases, and 9 bases separated the two germline ends. Here the CDR3 reads CASSSATTYEQYF. CDR3 nucleotide sequence: TGTGCCAGCAGCTCCGCTACGACCTACGAGCAGTACTTC.

J is TRBJ1-2 and V is TRBV27; D remains unclear. The germline V gene encodes CDR1 MNHEY and CDR2 SMNVEV (reference sequence). Trimming left V 3 bases short and J 2 bases short, with 16 bases between. The CDR3 loop spans 16 amino acids. CDR3 DNA: TGTGCCAGCAGTTTGACACGTCGAACCAGCAACTATGGCTACACCTTC. Translation: CASSLTRRTSNYGYTF.